This T cell receptor (beta chain) comes out of a study of T cells in tumors after PD-1 blockade. Study-level background: During anti-PD-1 treatment, some patients continued daily vismodegib 150 mg. Study results and limitations: Peripheral recruitment is suggested, as some novel exhausted tumor clones were in pre-treatment blood.

In the case of this clone: The antigen is unknown.

The table came from immunoSEQ multiplex PCR; TCRdb's copy has only in-frame clones and leaves some out. The data hold some 25,000 clones, with 80% to 85% observed a single time. This receptor was taken from a human donor with basal cell carcinoma. The source material was PBMCs, sampled after anti-PD-1 treatment.

The CDR3 loop reads CASSDGQNYGYTF. The CDR3 nucleotides read TGTGCCAGCAGTGACGGACAAAACTATGGCTACACCTTC. The J gene is TRBJ1-2, the V gene TRBV6-1; a weak D match, TRBD1 (5 bases). The CDR3 runs 13 residues. The germline V and J ends were trimmed by 3 bases and 2 bases, with 7 bases remaining between them. Germline values: CDR1 MNHNS, CDR2 SASEGT.